This T cell receptor (beta chain) was obtained from a study of cytomegalovirus exposure and HLA in healthy donors. Researchers ran the PCR with 60 Vbeta and 13 Jbeta primers. Sequencing was performed with immunoSEQ multiplex PCR; in TCRdb, only in-frame clones are kept and a portion is missing. The sample has 200,000 or so clones; almost 85% are singletons. Germline loops: CDR1 SGHTA, CDR2 FQGNSA. The CDR3 extends over 12 amino acids. V was shortened by 0 bases and J by 8 bases, with 2 bases between the two germline ends. The sample taken for sequencing was PBMCs. This receptor was obtained from a boy aged 5-17 years in good health and CMV-seronegative. The chain links TRBV7-2 to TRBJ1-6; no definite D call. DNA for the CDR3: TGTGCCAGCAGCTTAGCCTATTCACCCCTCCACTTT. Its protein is CASSLAYSPLHF. Drawing the rest from reference TRBV7-2 and TRBJ1-6, the complete variable domain is GAGVSQSPSNKVTEKGKDVELRCDPISGHTALYWYRQSLGQGLEFLIYFQGNSAPDKSGLPSDRFSAERTGGSVSTLTIQRTQQEDSAVYLCASSLAYSPLHFGNGTRLTVT.